Detailed here is one T cell receptor beta chain. This CDR3 comprises 12 residues. Trimming took 8 bases from V and 7 from J, leaving 14 bases between them. Germline CDR1 and CDR2: LNHNV and YYDKDF (reference sequence). Original processing notes: Amplifying reference gene primers gave estimates of nucleated cell counts. Method: immunoSEQ multiplex PCR; TCRdb's copy keeps in-frame clones and lacks some. V and J calls and clone size are those listed in that table; D and trimming were worked out from the DNA. The table includes around 100,000 clones, more than 65% detected once. This entry comes from a study of blood T cell repertoires in COVID-19.

J is TRBJ1-2 and V is TRBV15, with a tentative D call TRBD1 (6 bases). The source is a woman aged 65 to 85 with acute or convalescent COVID-19. The sequenced sample was peripheral blood. The CDR3 DNA is TGTGCCACCTATTCAACAGGGAGTGGCTACACCTTC. Translating gives CATYSTGSGYTF.